Below are 12 T cell receptor beta chains sequenced from a single sample in a study of blood T cell repertoires in COVID-19. Clones were sequenced by immunoSEQ multiplex PCR, and TCRdb holds only the in-frame ones, with some missing. The table has 220,000 or so clones, 80% to 85% seen once. What was sequenced was PBMCs or T cells enriched from blood (not recorded which). The receptor set was obtained from a woman aged 40 to 50 who had recovered from COVID-19.

The chain is built from TRBV24-1 and TRBJ1-2, with 10 bases lining up with TRBD1. Germline V gene sequence: CDR1 KGHDR, CDR2 SFDVKD. The CDR3 runs 16 residues. The V segment lost 4 bases and the J segment 5 bases; nucleotides outside the gene matches: 9. The CDR3 sequence is CATSEAGTGEGYGYTF. DNA of the CDR3: TGTGCCACCAGTGAAGCCGGGACAGGGGAGGGTTATGGCTACACCTTC.

The chain is built from TRBV6-5 and TRBJ2-3; 7 bases are shared with TRBD2. With V trimmed by 7 bases and J by 3 bases, 7 bases remained unmatched. CDR1 is MNHEY and CDR2 is SVGAGI in the germline V gene. The CDR3 has 14 amino acids. The CDR3 region is CASNLLAFTDTQYF. DNA of the CDR3: TGTGCCAGCAATCTACTAGCGTTTACAGATACGCAGTATTTT.

The rearrangement uses TRBV21-1 and TRBJ2-2; the DNA was not compared with TRBD2, the D call given in the table. TRBV21-1 is flagged as a pseudogene. The CDR3 runs to 17 residues. The CDR3 loop is CASSKLGIRANTGELFF. As DNA, the CDR3 is TGTGCCAGCAGCAAATTAGGCATTCGGGCGAACACCGGGGAGCTGTTTTTT.

In its sample, this clone was seen once. The CDR3 DNA reads TGTGCCAGCAGCCCCCAGACAGGGATTAGCACAGATACGCAGTATTTT. This gives the protein CASSPQTGISTDTQYF. The gene calls are TRBV2 and TRBJ2-3; 7 bases match TRBD1. The length of the CDR3 is 16 residues. Germline V gene lookup returns CDR1 SNHLY and CDR2 FYNNEI. V lost 6 bases, J lost 0 bases, and 9 bases stayed unmatched.

V is TRBV11-2 and J is TRBJ2-7; possibly TRBD2 for D (7 bases). Germline CDR1 and CDR2: SGHAT and FQNNGV. Trimming removed 5 bases from V and 3 bases from J, with 17 bases in between. This CDR3 contains 15 residues. The CDR3 DNA follows: TGTGCCAGCAGCGTCAGTGGGGGGGCCTACTACGAGCAGTACGTC. Translation gives CASSVSGGAYYEQYV.

The V call is TRBV28, the J call TRBJ2-7, with a possible D match to TRBD1 (5 bases). The V gene's germline CDR1 is MDHEN and CDR2 SYDVKM. Trimming took 5 bases from V and 3 from J, leaving 14 bases between them. CDR3 size: 14 residues. The CDR3 coding sequence is TGTGCCAGCAGTCGATGGGGCAACCTCTACGAGCAGTACGTC. Translating it yields CASSRWGNLYEQYV.

The chain joins TRBV19 to TRBJ1-5; 7 bases match TRBD1. This CDR3 contains 15 residues. V trimming: 5 bases; J trimming: 2 bases; junction bases outside the gene matches: 6. In germline, CDR1 is LNHDA, CDR2 SQIVND (reference sequence). CDR3 DNA sequence: TGTGCCAGTAGTCCCCGAGGACAGGGCAATCAGCCCCAGCATTTT. It translates to CASSPRGQGNQPQHF.

The genes are TRBV27 and TRBJ2-5; 12 bases map to TRBD1. Germline loops: CDR1 MNHEY, CDR2 SMNVEV (reference sequence). J gave up 5 bases and V 5 bases, and 3 bases lay outside the gene matches. The CDR3 is 14 amino acids. CDR3 DNA sequence: TGTGCCAGCAGTCCTGGGACAGGGGGCGAGACCCAGTACTTC. Its protein product is CASSPGTGGETQYF.

V and J are TRBV5-1 and TRBJ2-1, with TRBD2 matching over 12 bases. The ends lost 4 bases at V and 4 bases at J; junction bases unmatched: 3. CDR3 size: 15 residues. CDR1 and CDR2 (germline): SGHRS, YFSETQ. The CDR3 protein is CASSPTSGSYNEQFF. The CDR3 nucleotides read TGCGCCAGCAGCCCGACTAGCGGGAGTTACAATGAGCAGTTCTTC. The variable domain in full, with the rest retrieved from reference TRBV5-1 and TRBJ2-1, is KAGVTQTPRYLIKTRGQQVTLSCSPISGHRSVSWYQQTPGQGLQFLFEYFSETQRNKGNFPGRFSGRQFSNSRSEMNVSTLELGDSALYLCASSPTSGSYNEQFFGPGTRLTVL.

The chain couples TRBV24-1 to TRBJ2-5, with 8 bases that match TRBD2. Germline V lookup: CDR1 KGHDR, CDR2 SFDVKD. Losses at the gene ends were 4 bases for V and 5 bases for J; bases not matched to a gene: 8. The CDR3 is 15 residues long. CDR3 loop: CATSERGGMGETQYF. The CDR3, as DNA: TGTGCCACCAGTGAACGGGGGGGAATGGGGGAGACCCAGTACTTC.

CDR3 amino acids: CAISESGANFMNTEAFF. The CDR3 DNA follows: TGTGCCATCAGTGAGTCAGGGGCCAACTTCATGAACACTGAAGCTTTCTTT. J is TRBJ1-1 and V is TRBV10-3, with a possible D match to TRBD1 (5 bases). The CDR3 consists of 17 residues. The ends were cut back, 0 bases at V and 0 bases at J, with 14 bases in the middle. CDR1 is ENHRY and CDR2 is SYGVKD in the germline V gene.

In nucleotides, the CDR3 is TGTGCCGGCGTGGGGCGCGGTTTGGGTAGCGGAGGGGCCGATGAGCAGTTCTTC. Encoded protein: CAGVGRGLGSGGADEQFF. V usage is TRBV30 and J usage is TRBJ2-1; D may be TRBD2 (6 bases). Looked up from germline, CDR1 is GTSNPN and CDR2 is SVGIG (reference sequence). The CDR3 has 18 residues. V was trimmed by 8 bases and J by 8 bases, leaving 34 bases between them.